Listed below are T cell receptor beta chains from one sample, sequenced in a study of cytomegalovirus exposure and HLA in healthy donors. The data were produced by immunoSEQ multiplex PCR, yet TCRdb's version contains in-frame clones alone and is incomplete. The table shows over 150,000 clones, with roughly 80% occurring only once. The sequencing input was PBMCs. These TCRs come from a woman between 50 and 59 years old in good health and CMV-seropositive. Each CDR3 is given with its conserved first and last residue.

TRBV2	14	CASSRDTTQGEQYF
TRBV18	14	CASSPLRGTAEQYF
TRBV7-8	13	CASSFGATYEQYF
TRBV6-5	15	CASRPPGGQYNEQFF
TRBV7-9	16	CASSLAGGISSYEQYF
TRBV2	14	CASRTSGGEETQYF
TRBV27	14	CASRLQGAETEAFF
TRBV5-4	15	CASSQGGSTNEKLFF
TRBV30	14	CAWSVGPKTGAIYF
TRBV5-5	13	CASRVKGGNEQFF
TRBV15	18	CATSTQIVRGPGANVLTF
TRBV10-3	14	CAISESTGGDTQYF
TRBV7-3	15	CASSLSGAKNSPLHF
TRBV4-1	11	CASSHGDEQYF
TRBV4-1	17	CASSRKFDRGGTDTQYF
TRBV19	15	CASSTAGGANYGYTF
TRBV5-1	16	CASSYQGAQGIGELFF
TRBV6-1	15	CASSTGLWIDQPQHF
TRBV7-2	13	CASSLGGPYEQYF
TRBV6-6	14	CASGTGKVKNIQYF
TRBV19	14	CASSPRTVRTEAFF
TRBV7-3	15	CASSEGAGVSDTQYF
TRBV6-6	15	CASSSTTGGSYEQYF
TRBV30	13	CAWSQGVEQPQHF
TRBV13	17	CASSLSPSGKNTGELFF
TRBV13	18	CASSPLATSGSTYNEQFF
TRBV7-6	17	CASSLALGTGVQNGYTF
TRBV19	15	CASSTSGGSTDTQYF
TRBV5-5	14	CASSFGQVDEKLFF